These 28 T cell receptor beta chains share one sample of origin, sequenced in a study of T cell responses to AZD1222 COVID-19 vaccine. The protocol was immunoSEQ multiplex PCR, while the TCRdb copy is restricted to in-frame clones and leaves out a portion. The repertoire holds some 140,000 clones, with over 85% as singletons. Sequenced material: peripheral blood, taken on day 0 of AZD1222 vaccination. The receptors derive from an adult in good health.

The gene calls are TRBV19 and TRBJ2-1; TRBD2 matches 12 bases. Germline V CDR1 and CDR2: LNHDA, SQIVND (reference sequence). V trimming: 6 bases; J trimming: 4 bases; junction bases outside the gene matches: 4. The CDR3 is 15 amino acids. This CDR3 is CASSRGLAGYNEQFF. The CDR3 nucleotides read TGTGCCAGTAGCCGGGGACTAGCGGGTTACAATGAGCAGTTCTTC.

The rearrangement uses TRBV5-1 and TRBJ1-1; 9 bases are a match to TRBD1. Trimming took 4 bases from V and 6 from J; bases not matched to a gene: 10. CDR1 and CDR2 (germline): SGHRS, YFSETQ. CDR3 length equals 15 residues. CDR3 sequence: CASSVLTGGRSEAFF. CDR3 coding DNA: TGCGCCAGCAGCGTTCTGACAGGGGGGCGGTCTGAAGCTTTCTTT.

J is TRBJ1-3 and V is TRBV6-5, with 7 bases lining up with TRBD1. Trimming took 0 bases from V and 3 from J; bases not matched to a gene: 5. Germline values: CDR1 MNHEY, CDR2 SVGAGI. There are 16 residues in the CDR3. CDR3 protein: CASSYSRNRGGNTIYF. The CDR3 DNA is TGTGCCAGCAGTTACTCCCGAAACAGGGGTGGAAACACCATATATTTT.

The chain combines TRBV10-3 with TRBJ1-2; 7 bases match TRBD1. The length of the CDR3 is 14 residues. V was pared by 4 bases and J by 6 bases, with 8 bases of the junction left unmatched. The V gene's germline CDR1 is ENHRY and CDR2 SYGVKD. The CDR3 DNA sequence: TGTGCCATCAGTGGTATACAGGGGATGGATGGCTACACCTTC. This codes for CAISGIQGMDGYTF.

The CDR3 spells CASSNLGGQGQYEQYF. The CDR3 DNA sequence: TGTGCCAGCAGCAACCTTGGGGGACAGGGGCAGTACGAGCAGTACTTC. The rearrangement joins TRBV21-1 to TRBJ2-7; the D call of TRBD1 is as the table states it, not checked on the DNA. TRBV21-1 is given as a pseudogene. CDR3 length equals 16 residues.

CDR3 coding DNA: TGTGCCAGCAGGCGCGGATGGGGGGCCGATAGCAATCAGCCCCAGCATTTT. The encoded protein is CASRRGWGADSNQPQHF. V is TRBV28 and J is TRBJ1-5; D is possibly TRBD1 (6 bases). This CDR3 region has 17 residues. The V and J ends lost 6 bases and 0 bases respectively, with 18 bases between them. In germline, CDR1 is MDHEN, CDR2 SYDVKM.

In its sample, this clone was seen once. The chain has TRBV28 and TRBJ1-4; 9 nucleotides match TRBD1. The J segment lost 9 bases and the V segment lost 2 bases, leaving 7 bases of the junction unmatched. Germline CDR1 reads MDHEN; CDR2 reads SYDVKM. The CDR3 has 15 amino acids. The CDR3 sequence is CASSLGGTGYKKLFF. The CDR3 DNA reads TGTGCCAGCAGTTTAGGTGGGACAGGGTACAAAAAACTGTTTTTT.

This clone turned up a few times. The chain has TRBV5-1 and TRBJ1-4; no definite D call. CDR1 is SGHRS, CDR2 YFSETQ, per germline. V shed 0 bases and J shed 7 bases, with 13 bases lying between them. This CDR3 spans 15 amino acids. The CDR3 loop reads CASSLVPGSGEKLFF. The CDR3 nucleotides are TGCGCCAGCAGCTTGGTCCCCGGATCGGGTGAAAAACTGTTTTTT.

V gene TRBV6-5 combines with J gene TRBJ1-4, with D uncertain. The germline V gene has CDR1 MNHEY and CDR2 SVGAGI. Between the trimmed V and J ends, which lost 6 bases and 0 bases, there was a span of 5 bases. This CDR3 comprises 13 residues. CDR3 sequence reads: CASRPTTNEKLFF. CDR3 in DNA: TGTGCCAGCAGGCCCACAACTAATGAAAAACTGTTTTTT.

The rearrangement uses TRBV18 and TRBJ2-7; 10 bases match TRBD2. This CDR3 comprises 16 residues. The V segment lost 3 bases and the J segment 5 bases; nucleotides outside the gene matches: 10. CDR1 KGHSH and CDR2 LQKENI come from the germline V gene. CDR3 coding DNA: TGTGCCAGCTCACCTACGAGACGTCTAGCGGGAGACGAGCAGTACTTC. Its translation: CASSPTRRLAGDEQYF.

The CDR3: CASSLGGQNEQYF. As DNA, the CDR3 is TGTGCCAGCAGCTTAGGAGGGCAAAACGAGCAGTACTTC. The chain links TRBV7-2 to TRBJ2-7; D is possibly TRBD2 (5 bases). Trimming removed 1 base at V and 5 bases at J, with 9 bases between. The CDR3 has 13 residues. Germline V CDR1 and CDR2: SGHTA, FQGNSA. Using reference TRBV7-2 and TRBJ2-7 for the parts outside the CDR3, the full variable domain is GAGVSQSPSNKVTEKGKDVELRCDPISGHTALYWYRQSLGQGLEFLIYFQGNSAPDKSGLPSDRFSAERTGGSVSTLTIQRTQQEDSAVYLCASSLGGQNEQYFGPGTRLTVT.

The chain carries TRBV3-1 (or the pseudogene TRBV3-2) and TRBJ2-6; TRBD1 aligns across 7 bases. Germline trimming cut 1 base from V and 0 bases from J; bases unmatched to any gene: 3. Looked up from germline, CDR1 is LGHDT and CDR2 is YNNKEL (reference sequence). The CDR3 is made up of 17 amino acids. The CDR3 region is CASSQGDSYSGANVLTF. The CDR3 DNA reads as TGTGCCAGCAGCCAAGGGGACAGTTACTCTGGGGCCAACGTCCTGACTTTC.

The chain is built from TRBV6-1 and TRBJ2-1; 9 positions agree with TRBD2. The CDR3 is 18 amino acids. Germline-derived CDR1 and CDR2 are MNHNS and SASEGT. The V gene end was trimmed by 0 bases and the J gene end by 4 bases; junction bases not matched to a gene: 10. Here the CDR3 reads CASSEAFELREGYNEQFF. Here the CDR3 DNA reads TGTGCCAGCAGTGAAGCGTTCGAATTGCGGGAGGGTTACAATGAGCAGTTCTTC.

The rearrangement links TRBV28 to TRBJ2-1; D call uncertain. Germline CDR1 and CDR2: MDHEN and SYDVKM. This CDR3 has 13 amino acids. Trimming cost V 4 bases and J 3 bases, with 7 bases left between them. This CDR3 reads CASSSRFYNEQFF. The CDR3 DNA follows: TGTGCCAGCAGTTCCCGTTTCTACAATGAGCAGTTCTTC.

This sequence joins TRBV5-1 and TRBJ1-2; no clear D. V dropped 4 bases and J dropped 2 bases, with 9 bases sitting between them. CDR1 SGHRS and CDR2 YFSETQ come from the germline V gene. There are 13 residues in the CDR3. The CDR3 is CASSHERNYGYTF. CDR3 DNA sequence: TGCGCCAGCAGCCATGAGCGGAACTATGGCTACACCTTC.

V gene TRBV7-6 combines with J gene TRBJ2-3, with D perhaps matching TRBD1 or TRBD2 (7 bases each). Germline V gives CDR1 SGHVS, CDR2 FNYEAQ. The ends were cut back, 2 bases at V and 4 bases at J, with 13 bases in the middle. CDR3 length: 15 residues. For the CDR3, the DNA is TGTGCCAGCAGCTTAAATCAGGGGGGGCCAGATACGCAGTATTTT. It is translated as CASSLNQGGPDTQYF. Drawing the rest from reference TRBV7-6 and TRBJ2-3, the complete variable domain is GAGVSQSPRYKVTKRGQDVALRCDPISGHVSLYWYRQALGQGPEFLTYFNYEAQQDKSGLPNDRFSAERPEGSISTLTIQRTEQRDSAMYRCASSLNQGGPDTQYFGPGTRLTVL.

This chain joins TRBV25-1 and TRBJ1-4; the D is unclear. Trimming stripped 3 bases from V and 3 bases from J, with 11 bases between. This CDR3 spans 15 amino acids. The germline gives CDR1 MGHDK, CDR2 SYGVNS. CDR3 residues: CASSDAGMANEKLFF. The CDR3 DNA follows: TGTGCCAGCAGTGATGCCGGGATGGCTAATGAAAAACTGTTTTTT.

This clone was detected only once. The chain uses TRBV9 and TRBJ2-1, with 9 bases identical to TRBD1. CDR3 length equals 16 residues. CDR1 is SGDLS and CDR2 is YYNGEE in the germline V gene. Germline trimming cut 4 bases from V and 5 bases from J; bases unmatched to any gene: 10. The CDR3 sequence is CASSSKLQGANNEQFF. The DNA for the CDR3 is TGTGCCAGCAGCTCGAAACTACAGGGGGCGAACAATGAGCAGTTCTTC. The whole variable domain, remainder taken from reference TRBV9 and TRBJ2-1, is DSGVTQTPKHLITATGQRVTLRCSPRSGDLSVYWYQQSLDQGLQFLIQYYNGEERAKGNILERFSAQQFPDLHSELNLSSLELGDSALYFCASSSKLQGANNEQFFGPGTRLTVL.

V gene TRBV6-6 combines with J gene TRBJ2-1; 14 bases are a match to TRBD2. The CDR3 is 14 amino acids. The junction had 5 bases not matched to a gene; V was cut back by 9 bases and J by 7 bases. The germline V gene has CDR1 MNHNY and CDR2 SVGAGI (reference sequence). The CDR3: CASSRLAGGNEQFF. CDR3 nucleotides: TGTGCCAGTTCTAGACTAGCGGGAGGGAATGAGCAGTTCTTC.

The rearrangement joins TRBV4-2 to TRBJ2-7; D may correspond to TRBD1 or TRBD2 (6 bases each). The CDR3 covers 14 residues. Germline V gene data show CDR1 as LGHNA and CDR2 as YNFKEQ. V shed 1 base and J shed 0 bases, with 7 bases lying between them. CDR3 sequence (DNA): TGTGCCAGCAGCCAAGGGGGGGCCTCCTACGAGCAGTACTTC. Its protein product is CASSQGGASYEQYF.

The chain recombines TRBV5-4 with TRBJ2-3; possibly TRBD1 for D (5 bases). The CDR3 has 15 amino acids. CDR1 SGHNT and CDR2 YYREEE come from the germline V gene (reference sequence). V dropped 4 bases and J dropped 2 bases, with 14 bases sitting between them. Here the CDR3 DNA reads TGTGCCAGCAGCCCAAACAGACAGTACACAGATACGCAGTATTTT. Its translation: CASSPNRQYTDTQYF.

V and J are TRBV5-4 and TRBJ1-4, with TRBD1 matching over 8 bases. The CDR3 is made up of 13 amino acids. The V gene end was trimmed by 1 base and the J gene end by 7 bases; junction bases not matched to a gene: 0. Germline V gene sequence: CDR1 SGHNT, CDR2 YYREEE (reference sequence). The CDR3 sequence is CASSLQGAEKLFF. The CDR3 DNA reads as TGTGCCAGCAGCTTGCAGGGGGCTGAAAAACTGTTTTTT.

The chain employs TRBV30 and TRBJ1-1, with D tentatively TRBD1 (5 bases). Germline values: CDR1 GTSNPN, CDR2 SVGIG (reference sequence). With 5 bases removed from V and 3 bases from J, the gap between germline ends came to 13 bases. There are 13 residues in the CDR3. CDR3 residues: CAWGGGVDTEAFF. In nucleotides, the CDR3 is TGTGCCTGGGGCGGAGGGGTGGACACTGAAGCTTTCTTT. The variable domain in full, completed from reference TRBV30 and TRBJ1-1, reads SQTIHQWPATLVQPVGSPLSLECTVEGTSNPNLYWYRQAAGRGLQLLFYSVGIGQISSEVPQNLSASRPQDRQFILSSKKLLLSDSGFYLCAWGGGVDTEAFFGQGTRLTVV.

In its sample, this clone was seen once. This rearrangement joins TRBV18 to TRBJ2-2; TRBD1 aligns across 8 bases. The CDR3 runs 13 residues. V was pared by 6 bases and J by 6 bases, with 3 bases of the junction left unmatched. Germline V gives CDR1 KGHSH, CDR2 LQKENI. This chain's CDR3 is CASSRDRSGELFF. The CDR3 coding sequence is TGTGCCAGCTCGCGGGACAGGTCCGGGGAGCTGTTTTTT.

V usage is TRBV25-1 and J usage is TRBJ1-1; TRBD1 matches 7 bases. The CDR3 has 13 residues. The germline V gene encodes CDR1 MGHDK and CDR2 SYGVNS. V was clipped by 6 bases and J by 6 bases; unmatched bases: 7. CDR3: CASSYRGSAEAFF. The CDR3 DNA reads as TGTGCCAGCAGCTACAGGGGATCCGCTGAAGCTTTCTTT. The variable domain in full, with the rest retrieved from reference TRBV25-1 and TRBJ1-1, is EADIYQTPRYLVIGTGKKITLECSQTMGHDKMYWYQQDPGMELHLIHYSYGVNSTEKGDLSSESTVSRIRTEHFPLTLESARPSHTSQYLCASSYRGSAEAFFGQGTRLTVV.

The rearrangement joins TRBV7-3 to TRBJ1-4; 8 bases map to TRBD1. J was trimmed by 8 bases and V by 6 bases; bases with no gene match: 5. This CDR3 has 13 residues. Germline-derived CDR1 and CDR2 are SGHTA and FQGTGA. CDR3 bases: TGTGCCAGCAGTCCTAACAGGGGGGAAAAACTGTTTTTT. Its translation is CASSPNRGEKLFF.

The chain links TRBV18 to TRBJ2-5; possibly TRBD2 for D (6 bases). Between the trimmed V and J ends, which lost 4 bases and 5 bases, there was a span of 11 bases. The CDR3 is made up of 13 amino acids. The germline V gene has CDR1 KGHSH and CDR2 LQKENI. DNA of the CDR3: TGTGCCAGCTCACGAGACAGCGGGGAGACCCAGTACTTC. Protein: CASSRDSGETQYF. Using reference TRBV18 and TRBJ2-5 for the parts outside the CDR3, the full variable domain is NAGVMQNPRHLVRRRGQEARLRCSPMKGHSHVYWYRQLPEEGLKFMVYLQKENIIDESGMPKERFSAEFPKEGPSILRIQQVVRGDSAAYFCASSRDSGETQYFGPGTRLLVL.

DNA for the CDR3: TGTGCCAGCAGCGTTCGGGACAGCTATGGCTACACCTTC. Its protein product is CASSVRDSYGYTF. The chain carries TRBV7-2 and TRBJ1-2; TRBD1 matches at 7 bases. J gave up 4 bases and V 5 bases, and 4 bases lay outside the gene matches. CDR3 size: 13 residues. Per germline, CDR1 SGHTA and CDR2 FQGNSA.